The 8 T cell receptor beta chains below were found in one sample sequenced in a study of cytomegalovirus exposure and HLA in healthy donors. PCR amplification relied on 60 Vbeta primers (plus 13 Jbeta primers). Only in-frame clones appear in the TCRdb table, and some are missing; sequencing was by immunoSEQ multiplex PCR. The data contain some 140,000 clones, 74% of them singletons. The material sequenced was PBMCs. These receptors originate from a man aged 18 to 30 in good health and CMV-seropositive.

This clone was seen just once. The chain links TRBV19 to TRBJ2-1; TRBD2 matches at 7 bases. This CDR3 is 14 amino acids long. Germline loops: CDR1 LNHDA, CDR2 SQIVND (reference sequence). V dropped 5 bases and J dropped 3; count of bases not matched to a gene: 4. The CDR3 nucleotides are TGTGCCAGTAGTGCGGCTAGCGGCTACAATGAGCAGTTCTTC. Its protein is CASSAASGYNEQFF.

The chain carries TRBV6-5 and TRBJ2-7, with D tentatively TRBD2 (6 bases). Germline loops: CDR1 MNHEY, CDR2 SVGAGI. V lost 0 bases to trimming and J lost 10 bases, with 13 bases between them. This CDR3 has 13 residues. The CDR3 DNA reads TGTGCCAGCAGTTACTCGGAGGGGCTTCTACAGTACTTC. It specifies CASSYSEGLLQYF.

The chain couples TRBV29-1 to TRBJ2-5; 9 bases fit TRBD2. The CDR3 covers 15 residues. Germline V gene data show CDR1 as SQVTM and CDR2 as ANQGSEA. With V trimmed by 8 bases and J by 4 bases, 14 bases remained unmatched. CDR3 sequence: CSSAVGSGSIETQYF. The CDR3 bases are TGCAGCTCTGCGGTGGGTAGCGGGAGTATAGAGACCCAGTACTTC.

The sample holds a few counts of this clone. The chain uses TRBV6-5 and TRBJ2-6; D call uncertain. CDR1 MNHEY and CDR2 SVGAGI come from the germline V gene. The germline V and J ends were trimmed by 6 bases and 0 bases, with 3 bases remaining between them. The CDR3 has 13 residues. CDR3 DNA: TGTGCCAGCAGCATCTCTGGGGCCAACGTCCTGACTTTC. Residues: CASSISGANVLTF.

This rearrangement joins TRBV5-6 to TRBJ2-7, with TRBD1 matching 7 bases. The CDR3 runs to 13 residues. Trimming at V came to 3 bases and at J to 2 bases, leaving 2 bases not matched to a gene. Looked up from germline, CDR1 is SGHDT and CDR2 is YYEEEE. CDR3 region: CASSWGQTYEQYF. The CDR3 region has the DNA TGTGCCAGCAGCTGGGGACAGACCTACGAGCAGTACTTC.

The J gene is TRBJ2-7, the V gene TRBV4-2, with D hard to call. Trimming removed 5 bases at V and 2 bases at J, with 10 bases between. Per germline, CDR1 LGHNA and CDR2 YNFKEQ. This CDR3 region has 13 residues. The CDR3 is CASSSYRPYEQYF. The CDR3 DNA reads TGTGCCAGCAGCTCCTACCGCCCCTACGAGCAGTACTTC.

The rearrangement uses TRBV4-3 and TRBJ1-1; no firm D call. Trimming stripped 0 bases from V and 1 base from J, with 9 bases between. Germline V lookup: CDR1 LGHNA, CDR2 YSLEER. The CDR3 loop spans 15 amino acids. CDR3 bases: TGCGCCAGCAGCCAAGATATACAGAGGAACACTGAAGCTTTCTTT. This sequence encodes CASSQDIQRNTEAFF.

The chain links TRBV30 to TRBJ2-3; D uncertain. Trimming removed 2 bases at V and 4 bases at J, with 13 bases between. The CDR3 length is 14 residues. The germline V gene has CDR1 GTSNPN and CDR2 SVGIG (reference sequence). CDR3 in DNA: TGTGCCTGGAGTCTAGGTAGTGGGTCAGATACGCAGTATTTT. Translating it yields CAWSLGSGSDTQYF.